This paragraph covers one TCR beta chain sequence. These data are taken from a study of blood T cells in healthy people across ages. Extraction yielded at least 6 micrograms of total RNA per sample. The V segment lost 6 bases and the J segment 7 bases; nucleotides outside the gene matches: 3. The CDR3 is made up of 12 amino acids. Germline assignment: CDR1 MNHNY and CDR2 SVGAGI (reference sequence). With a J-beta primer mix and a sample-barcoded 5' primer, a second PCR ran roughly 6 to 11 cycles. Every cDNA molecule carried a tag from a template-switch adaptor bearing 12 random nucleotides. Each CDR3 protein gets one entry after TCRdb re-called the 5' RACE reads with MiXCR. The sample lists around 2 million distinct CDR3 sequences, 30% to 40% seen once, with 20% to 25% in the top ten.

The sequence came from a human donor in good health. The chain links TRBV6-6 to TRBJ1-1, with 9 bases aligning to TRBD1. The source material was blood. The CDR3, as DNA: TGTGCCAGCAGAACGACAGGGGGTGAAGCTTTCTTT. This codes for CASRTTGGEAFF.